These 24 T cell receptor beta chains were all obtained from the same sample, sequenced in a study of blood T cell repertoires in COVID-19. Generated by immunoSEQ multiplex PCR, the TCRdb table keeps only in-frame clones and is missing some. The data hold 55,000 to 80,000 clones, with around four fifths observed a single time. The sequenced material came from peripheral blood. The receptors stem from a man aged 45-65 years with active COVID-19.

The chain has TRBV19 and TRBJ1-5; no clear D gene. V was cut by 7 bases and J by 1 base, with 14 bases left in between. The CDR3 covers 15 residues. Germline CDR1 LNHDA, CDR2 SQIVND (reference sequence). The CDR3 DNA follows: TGTGCCAGTATGAACGTCCGGTTCAGCAATCAGCCCCAGCATTTT. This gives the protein CASMNVRFSNQPQHF.

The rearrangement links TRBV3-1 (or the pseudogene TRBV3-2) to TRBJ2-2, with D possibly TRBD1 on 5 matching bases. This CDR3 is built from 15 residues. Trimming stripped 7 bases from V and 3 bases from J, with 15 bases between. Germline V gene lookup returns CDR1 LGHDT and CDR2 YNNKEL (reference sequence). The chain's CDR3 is CASTRRLGDTGELFF. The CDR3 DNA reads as TGTGCCAGCACTCGGCGGTTAGGGGACACCGGGGAGCTGTTTTTT.

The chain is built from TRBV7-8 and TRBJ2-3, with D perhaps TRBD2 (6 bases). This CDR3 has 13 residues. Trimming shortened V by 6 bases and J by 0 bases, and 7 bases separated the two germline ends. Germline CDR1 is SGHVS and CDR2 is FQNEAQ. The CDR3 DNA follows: TGTGCCAGCAGTGCGGGGAGCACAGATACGCAGTATTTT. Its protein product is CASSAGSTDTQYF. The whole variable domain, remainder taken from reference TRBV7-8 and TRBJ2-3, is GAGVSQSPRYKVAKRGQDVALRCDPISGHVSLFWYQQALGQGPEFLTYFQNEAQLDKSGLPSDRFFAERPEGSVSTLKIQRTQQEDSAVYLCASSAGSTDTQYFGPGTRLTVL.

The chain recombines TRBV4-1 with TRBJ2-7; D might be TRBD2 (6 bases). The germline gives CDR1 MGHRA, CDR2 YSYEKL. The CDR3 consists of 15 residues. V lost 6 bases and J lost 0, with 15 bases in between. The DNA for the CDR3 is TGCGCCAGCAGTCCTGGGCGGGGAAGCTCCTACGAGCAGTACTTC. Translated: CASSPGRGSSYEQYF.

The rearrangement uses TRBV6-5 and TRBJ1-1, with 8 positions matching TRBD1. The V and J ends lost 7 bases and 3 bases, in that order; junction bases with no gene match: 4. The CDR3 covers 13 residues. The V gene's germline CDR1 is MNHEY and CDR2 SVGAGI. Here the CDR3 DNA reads TGTGCCAGCACCTTACAGGGGGACACTGAAGCTTTCTTT. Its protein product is CASTLQGDTEAFF.

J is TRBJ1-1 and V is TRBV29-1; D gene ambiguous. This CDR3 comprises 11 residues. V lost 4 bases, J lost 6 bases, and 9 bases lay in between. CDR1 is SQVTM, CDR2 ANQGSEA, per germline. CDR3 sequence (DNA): TGCAGCGTTGCCCCTAGTCCTGAAGCTTTCTTT. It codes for CSVAPSPEAFF.

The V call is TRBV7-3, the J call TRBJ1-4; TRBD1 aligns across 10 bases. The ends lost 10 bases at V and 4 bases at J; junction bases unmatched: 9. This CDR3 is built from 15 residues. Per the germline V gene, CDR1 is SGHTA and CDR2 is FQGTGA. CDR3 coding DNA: TGTGCCACTCCGACAGGGGGCCTTAGTAATGAAAAACTGTTTTTT. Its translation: CATPTGGLSNEKLFF.

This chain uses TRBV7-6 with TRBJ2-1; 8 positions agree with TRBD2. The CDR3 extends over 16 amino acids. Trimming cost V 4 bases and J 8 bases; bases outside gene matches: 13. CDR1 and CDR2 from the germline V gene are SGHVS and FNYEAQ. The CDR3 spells CASSSGVGRANDEQFF. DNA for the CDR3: TGTGCCAGCAGCTCAGGGGTCGGGAGGGCAAACGATGAGCAGTTCTTC.

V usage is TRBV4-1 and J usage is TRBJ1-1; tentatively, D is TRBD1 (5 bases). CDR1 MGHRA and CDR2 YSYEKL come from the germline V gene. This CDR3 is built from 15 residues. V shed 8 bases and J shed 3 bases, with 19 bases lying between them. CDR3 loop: CASDSLRGGYTEAFF. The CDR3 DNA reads TGCGCCAGCGATTCTTTACGGGGGGGGTACACTGAAGCTTTCTTT.

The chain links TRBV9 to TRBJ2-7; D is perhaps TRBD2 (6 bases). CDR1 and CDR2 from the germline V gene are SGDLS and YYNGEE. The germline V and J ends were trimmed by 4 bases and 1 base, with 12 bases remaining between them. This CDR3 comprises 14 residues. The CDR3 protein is CASSSSGFSYEQYF. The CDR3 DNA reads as TGTGCCAGCAGCTCGAGCGGGTTTTCCTACGAGCAGTACTTC.

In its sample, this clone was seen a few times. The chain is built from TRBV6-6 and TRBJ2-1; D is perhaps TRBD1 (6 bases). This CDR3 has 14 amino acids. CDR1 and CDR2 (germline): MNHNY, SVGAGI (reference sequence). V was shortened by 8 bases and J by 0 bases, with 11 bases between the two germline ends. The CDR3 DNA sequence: TGTGCCAGCCACGGACAGACCTCCTACAATGAGCAGTTCTTC. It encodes CASHGQTSYNEQFF.

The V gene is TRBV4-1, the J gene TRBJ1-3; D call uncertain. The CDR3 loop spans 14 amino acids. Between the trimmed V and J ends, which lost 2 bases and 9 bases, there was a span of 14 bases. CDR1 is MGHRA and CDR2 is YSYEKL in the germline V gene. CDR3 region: CASSQKTLEPTIYF. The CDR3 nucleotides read TGCGCCAGCAGCCAAAAGACGCTAGAACCCACCATATATTTT.

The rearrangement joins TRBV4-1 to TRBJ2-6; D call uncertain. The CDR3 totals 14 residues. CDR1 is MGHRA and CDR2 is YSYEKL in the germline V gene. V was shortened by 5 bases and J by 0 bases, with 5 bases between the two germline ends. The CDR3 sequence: CASSGRSGANVLTF. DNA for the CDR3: TGCGCCAGCAGCGGGCGCTCTGGGGCCAACGTCCTGACTTTC.

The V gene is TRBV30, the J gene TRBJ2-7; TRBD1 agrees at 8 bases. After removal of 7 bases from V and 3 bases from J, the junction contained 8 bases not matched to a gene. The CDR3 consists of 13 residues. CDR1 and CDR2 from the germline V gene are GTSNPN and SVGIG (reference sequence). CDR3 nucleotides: TGTGCCTCCTCAGGCAGGGGGCTCTACGAGCAGTACTTC. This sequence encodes CASSGRGLYEQYF.

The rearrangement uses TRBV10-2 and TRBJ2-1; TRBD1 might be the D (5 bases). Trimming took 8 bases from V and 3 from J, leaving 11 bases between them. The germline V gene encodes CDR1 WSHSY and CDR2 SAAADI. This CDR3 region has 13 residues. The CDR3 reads CASLKTVYNEQFF. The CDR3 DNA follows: TGCGCCAGCCTAAAGACAGTCTACAATGAGCAGTTCTTC.

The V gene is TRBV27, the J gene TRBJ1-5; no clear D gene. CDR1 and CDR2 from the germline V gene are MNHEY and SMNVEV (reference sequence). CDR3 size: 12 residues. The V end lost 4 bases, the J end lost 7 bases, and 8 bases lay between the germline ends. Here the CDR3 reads CASSSGGQPQHF. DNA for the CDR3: TGTGCCAGCAGTTCTGGAGGGCAGCCCCAGCATTTT.

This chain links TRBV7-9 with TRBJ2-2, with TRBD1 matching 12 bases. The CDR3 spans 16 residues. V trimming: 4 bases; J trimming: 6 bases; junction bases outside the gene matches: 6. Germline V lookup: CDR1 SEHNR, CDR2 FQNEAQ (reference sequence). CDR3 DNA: TGTGCCAGCAGCTCTCGGGACAGGGGGCTTGCCGGGGAGCTGTTTTTT. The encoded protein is CASSSRDRGLAGELFF.

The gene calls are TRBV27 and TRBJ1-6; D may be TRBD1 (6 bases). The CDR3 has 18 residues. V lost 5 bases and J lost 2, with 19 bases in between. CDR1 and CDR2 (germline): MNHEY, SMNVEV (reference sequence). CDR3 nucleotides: TGTGCCAGCAGTCGAGGACAGAGATCCTACGCCTATAATTCACCCCTCCACTTT. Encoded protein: CASSRGQRSYAYNSPLHF.

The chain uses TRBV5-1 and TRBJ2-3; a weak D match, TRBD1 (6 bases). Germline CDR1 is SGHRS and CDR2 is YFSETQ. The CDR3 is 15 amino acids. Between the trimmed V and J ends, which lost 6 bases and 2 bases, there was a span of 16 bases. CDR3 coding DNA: TGCGCCAGCAAGTTAGGGGGTCGGGTCACAGATACGCAGTATTTT. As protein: CASKLGGRVTDTQYF. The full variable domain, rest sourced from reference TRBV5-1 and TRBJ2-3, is KAGVTQTPRYLIKTRGQQVTLSCSPISGHRSVSWYQQTPGQGLQFLFEYFSETQRNKGNFPGRFSGRQFSNSRSEMNVSTLELGDSALYLCASKLGGRVTDTQYFGPGTRLTVL.

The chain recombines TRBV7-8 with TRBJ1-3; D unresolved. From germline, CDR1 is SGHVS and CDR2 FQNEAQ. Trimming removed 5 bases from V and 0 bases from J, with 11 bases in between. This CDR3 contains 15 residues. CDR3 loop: CASSRTGSSGNTIYF. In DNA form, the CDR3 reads TGTGCCAGCAGCCGCACGGGGTCCTCTGGAAACACCATATATTTT. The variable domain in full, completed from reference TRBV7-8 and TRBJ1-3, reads GAGVSQSPRYKVAKRGQDVALRCDPISGHVSLFWYQQALGQGPEFLTYFQNEAQLDKSGLPSDRFFAERPEGSVSTLKIQRTQQEDSAVYLCASSRTGSSGNTIYFGEGSWLTVV.

For the CDR3, the DNA is TGTGCCAGCAGTTTACCTACAGGGTTAAACTATGGCTACACCTTC. This codes for CASSLPTGLNYGYTF. The gene calls are TRBV28 and TRBJ1-2; a weak D match, TRBD1 (6 bases). Germline-derived CDR1 and CDR2 are MDHEN and SYDVKM. V gave up 2 bases and J gave up 2 bases, with 12 bases separating them. This CDR3 is built from 15 residues.

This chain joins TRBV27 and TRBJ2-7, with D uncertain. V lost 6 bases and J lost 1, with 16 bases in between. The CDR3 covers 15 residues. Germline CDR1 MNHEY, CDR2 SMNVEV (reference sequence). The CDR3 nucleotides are TGTGCCAGCAGCCTAAAGGATAGGAGTTCCTACGAGCAGTACTTC. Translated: CASSLKDRSSYEQYF.

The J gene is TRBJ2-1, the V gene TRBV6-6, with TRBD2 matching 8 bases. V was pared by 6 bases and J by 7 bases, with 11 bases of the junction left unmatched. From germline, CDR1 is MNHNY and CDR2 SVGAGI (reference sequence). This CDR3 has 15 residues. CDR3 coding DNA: TGTGCCAGCAGCCCGCGGGGGGCCCAAGAGAATGAGCAGTTCTTC. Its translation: CASSPRGAQENEQFF.

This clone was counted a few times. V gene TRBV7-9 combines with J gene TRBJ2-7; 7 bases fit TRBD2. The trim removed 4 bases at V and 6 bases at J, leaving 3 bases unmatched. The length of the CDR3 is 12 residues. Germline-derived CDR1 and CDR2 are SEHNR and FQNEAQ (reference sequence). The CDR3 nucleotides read TGTGCCAGCAGCTCGCTAGCGGCCGAGCAGTACTTC. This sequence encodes CASSSLAAEQYF.